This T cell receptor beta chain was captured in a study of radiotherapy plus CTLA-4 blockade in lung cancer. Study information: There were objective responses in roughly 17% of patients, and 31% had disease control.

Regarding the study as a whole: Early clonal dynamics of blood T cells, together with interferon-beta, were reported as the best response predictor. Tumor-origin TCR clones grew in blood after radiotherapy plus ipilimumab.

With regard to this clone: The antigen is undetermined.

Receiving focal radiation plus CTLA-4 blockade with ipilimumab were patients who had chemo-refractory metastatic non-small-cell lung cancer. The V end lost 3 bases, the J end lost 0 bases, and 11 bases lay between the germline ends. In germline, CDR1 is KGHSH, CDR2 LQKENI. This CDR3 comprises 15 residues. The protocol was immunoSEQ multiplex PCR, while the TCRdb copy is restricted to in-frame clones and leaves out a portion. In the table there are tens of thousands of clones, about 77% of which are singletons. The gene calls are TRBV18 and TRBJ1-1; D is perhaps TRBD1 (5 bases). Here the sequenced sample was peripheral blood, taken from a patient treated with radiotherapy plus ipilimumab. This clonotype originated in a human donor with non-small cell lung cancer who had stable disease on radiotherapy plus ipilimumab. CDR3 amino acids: CASSPLRQLNTEAFF. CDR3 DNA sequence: TGTGCCAGCTCACCTCTAAGACAGCTGAACACTGAAGCTTTCTTT.